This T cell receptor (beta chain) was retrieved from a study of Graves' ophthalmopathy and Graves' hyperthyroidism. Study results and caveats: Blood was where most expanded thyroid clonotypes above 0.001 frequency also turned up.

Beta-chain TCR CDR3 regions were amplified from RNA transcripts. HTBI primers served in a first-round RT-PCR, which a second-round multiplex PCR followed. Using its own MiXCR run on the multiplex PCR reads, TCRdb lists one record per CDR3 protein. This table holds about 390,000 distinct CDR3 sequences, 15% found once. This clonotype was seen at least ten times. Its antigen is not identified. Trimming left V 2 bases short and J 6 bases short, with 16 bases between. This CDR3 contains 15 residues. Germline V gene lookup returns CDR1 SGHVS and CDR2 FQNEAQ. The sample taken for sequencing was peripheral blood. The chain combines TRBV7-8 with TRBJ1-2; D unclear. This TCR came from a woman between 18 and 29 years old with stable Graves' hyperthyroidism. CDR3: CASSLREYTGDGYTF. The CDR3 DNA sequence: TGTGCCAGCAGCTTACGAGAATACACTGGGGATGGCTACACCTTC. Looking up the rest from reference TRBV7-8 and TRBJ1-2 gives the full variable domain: GAGVSQSPRYKVAKRGQDVALRCDPISGHVSLFWYQQALGQGPEFLTYFQNEAQLDKSGLPSDRFFAERPEGSVSTLKIQRTQQEDSAVYLCASSLREYTGDGYTFGSGTRLTVV.